One sample yielded the 24 T cell receptor beta chains listed below, sequenced in a study of lymphopenia after photon versus proton radiotherapy. The method was immunoSEQ multiplex PCR; TCRdb's version includes in-frame clones alone and lacks a portion of them. Of about 45,000 clones in the sample, about 85% were seen once. Sequenced material: peripheral blood, taken from a patient treated with photon-based radiotherapy. The receptors shown here come from a middle-aged man with gastric cancer.

The gene calls are TRBV21-1 and TRBJ1-1. TRBV21-1 corresponds to a pseudogene. The CDR3 contains 16 residues. The CDR3 nucleotides are TGTGCCAGCAGCTCTCGACTCGACGGGCCGGTCACTGAAGCTTTCTTT. Its protein product is CASSSRLDGPVTEAFF.

The rearrangement uses TRBV5-4 and TRBJ1-2; TRBD1 might be the D (5 bases). Germline V lookup: CDR1 SGHNT, CDR2 YYREEE (reference sequence). The CDR3 sequence is 15 residues long. The V gene lost 3 bases and the J gene lost 5 bases, with 17 bases spanning the gap. CDR3 in DNA: TGTGCCAGCAGCTCGAGAGGGGAGTACCTGTATGGCTACACCTTC. This codes for CASSSRGEYLYGYTF.

The chain joins TRBV30 to TRBJ1-6, with D tentatively TRBD1 (5 bases). The ends were cut back, 4 bases at V and 1 base at J, with 23 bases in the middle. Germline lookup yields CDR1 GTSNPN and CDR2 SVGIG (reference sequence). This CDR3 has 19 residues. For the CDR3, the DNA is TGTGCCTGGAAGGGATCAGGGCCGATTGATCAATCCTATAATTCACCCCTCCACTTT. It yields the protein CAWKGSGPIDQSYNSPLHF.

The chain carries TRBV9 and TRBJ2-7, with 8 bases fitting TRBD1. Per germline, CDR1 SGDLS and CDR2 YYNGEE. The CDR3 sequence is 14 residues long. After removal of 1 base from V and 7 bases from J, the junction contained 7 bases not matched to a gene. CDR3 region: CASSVTQGAGEQYF. The CDR3 nucleotides are TGTGCCAGCAGCGTAACCCAGGGGGCGGGTGAGCAGTACTTC.

CDR3 coding DNA: TGCGCCAGCAGCCAACTGACAGGGGGCACTGAAGCTTTCTTT. Translated, it gives CASSQLTGGTEAFF. The chain employs TRBV4-1 and TRBJ1-1, with 9 bases lining up with TRBD1. With V trimmed by 2 bases and J by 4 bases, 2 bases remained unmatched. This CDR3 is 14 amino acids long. Germline V lookup: CDR1 MGHRA, CDR2 YSYEKL.

The V and J genes are TRBV7-2 and TRBJ2-7; D unresolved. This CDR3 has 13 residues. Germline CDR1 reads SGHTA; CDR2 reads FQGNSA. V was cut by 5 bases and J by 0 bases, with 8 bases left in between. CDR3 in DNA: TGTGCCAGCAGCCCCAGACTCTCCTACGAGCAGTACTTC. Translated, it gives CASSPRLSYEQYF.

The chain has TRBV29-1 and TRBJ2-4, with D tentatively TRBD1 or TRBD2 (5 bases each). CDR1 and CDR2 from the germline V gene are SQVTM and ANQGSEA. The CDR3 runs 13 residues. V lost 2 bases and J 3 bases, leaving 8 bases between the germline ends. CDR3 in amino acids: CSVELRGKNIQYF. The DNA for the CDR3 is TGCAGCGTTGAATTGAGGGGCAAAAACATTCAGTACTTC.

The chain combines TRBV10-3 with TRBJ2-6; D remains ambiguous. Looked up from germline, CDR1 is ENHRY and CDR2 is SYGVKD. The CDR3 sequence is 14 residues long. V lost 2 bases to trimming and J lost 0 bases, with 2 bases between them. The CDR3 region is CAISESSGANVLTF. The CDR3 DNA follows: TGTGCCATCAGTGAGAGCTCTGGGGCCAACGTCCTGACTTTC.

The rearrangement joins TRBV2 to TRBJ1-4; 8 nucleotides line up with TRBD1. V was pared by 8 bases and J by 8 bases, with 10 bases of the junction left unmatched. The CDR3 totals 14 residues. The germline V gene encodes CDR1 SNHLY and CDR2 FYNNEI. The CDR3: CASRRDRGNEKLFF. In DNA form, the CDR3 reads TGTGCCAGCCGGCGAGACAGGGGAAACGAAAAACTGTTTTTT. Full variable domain (missing parts from reference TRBV2 and TRBJ1-4): EPEVTQTPSHQVTQMGQEVILRCVPISNHLYFYWYRQILGQKVEFLVSFYNNEISEKSEIFDDQFSVERPDGSNFTLKIRSTKLEDSAMYFCASRRDRGNEKLFFGSGTQLSVL.

This chain connects TRBV7-2 to TRBJ2-5; 15 nucleotides match TRBD2. Per the germline V gene, CDR1 is SGHTA and CDR2 is FQGNSA. This CDR3 spans 17 amino acids. The V gene end was trimmed by 4 bases and the J gene end by 1 base; junction bases not matched to a gene: 4. The CDR3 reads CASSSGLAGGRQETQYF. The CDR3 DNA is TGTGCCAGCAGCTCCGGACTAGCGGGGGGGCGCCAAGAGACCCAGTACTTC. Full variable domain (rest looked up from reference TRBV7-2 and TRBJ2-5): GAGVSQSPSNKVTEKGKDVELRCDPISGHTALYWYRQSLGQGLEFLIYFQGNSAPDKSGLPSDRFSAERTGGSVSTLTIQRTQQEDSAVYLCASSSGLAGGRQETQYFGPGTRLLVL.

This chain uses TRBV5-1 with TRBJ1-1; D gene unclear. Trimming shortened V by 4 bases and J by 1 base, and 11 bases separated the two germline ends. The V gene's germline CDR1 is SGHRS and CDR2 YFSETQ. The CDR3 is made up of 14 amino acids. This CDR3 reads CASSPDFQNTEAFF. The CDR3 DNA reads TGCGCCAGCAGCCCGGACTTCCAGAACACTGAAGCTTTCTTT.

CDR3 region: CASSLTGARRETQYF. For the CDR3, the DNA is TGTGCCAGCAGCCTAACGGGTGCTAGGCGGGAGACCCAGTACTTC. The chain is built from TRBV5-4 and TRBJ2-5; no firm D call. CDR3 size: 15 residues. Looked up from germline, CDR1 is SGHNT and CDR2 is YYREEE (reference sequence). Trimming stripped 4 bases from V and 5 bases from J, with 18 bases between.

The rearrangement joins TRBV6-4 to TRBJ2-2; D might be TRBD1 or TRBD2, each matching 5 bases. This CDR3 region has 14 residues. Germline-derived CDR1 and CDR2 are MRHNA and SNTAGT. V was pared by 5 bases and J by 3 bases, with 10 bases between. The CDR3 sequence is CASSRDGYTGELFF. The CDR3 nucleotides read TGTGCCAGCAGTAGGGACGGATACACCGGGGAGCTGTTTTTT.

CDR3 in DNA: TGTGCCAGCAGACGGTCGTCCTACAATGAGCAGTTCTTC. Encoded protein: CASRRSSYNEQFF. This rearrangement joins TRBV7-2 to TRBJ2-1; D is undetermined. Deletions cut 6 bases from V and 1 base from J, with 7 bases between. Per the germline V gene, CDR1 is SGHTA and CDR2 is FQGNSA. The CDR3 sequence is 13 residues long.

The chain has TRBV6-5 and TRBJ1-2; no reliable D call. V shed 6 bases and J shed 2 bases, with 10 bases lying between them. Germline V gene lookup returns CDR1 MNHEY and CDR2 SVGAGI. The CDR3 sequence is 13 residues long. The CDR3 protein is CASSPGENYGYTF. CDR3 bases: TGTGCCAGCAGCCCCGGAGAGAACTATGGCTACACCTTC.

This clone was observed a handful of times. V gene TRBV11-2 combines with J gene TRBJ1-2; D might be TRBD1 (5 bases). V was cut by 0 bases and J by 9 bases, with 14 bases left in between. Per the germline V gene, CDR1 is SGHAT and CDR2 is FQNNGV. The CDR3 is 14 amino acids. The CDR3 nucleotides read TGTGCCAGCAGCTTAGACGGCGCAGGGCATAGCTACACCTTC. Translated, it gives CASSLDGAGHSYTF. The variable domain in full, completed from reference TRBV11-2 and TRBJ1-2, reads EAGVAQSPRYKIIEKRQSVAFWCNPISGHATLYWYQQILGQGPKLLIQFQNNGVVDDSQLPKDRFSAERLKGVDSTLKIQPAKLEDSAVYLCASSLDGAGHSYTFGSGTRLTVV.

This clone was detected a few times. Sequence at one end of the junction differs from germline and may be a read error. The J gene is TRBJ2-7, the V gene TRBV5-1; the match to TRBD2 covers 16 bases. Germline loops: CDR1 SGHRS, CDR2 YFSETQ. This CDR3 is built from 14 residues. The DNA of the CDR3 is TGCGCCAGCAGCCCCGGGACTAGCGGGGGGGCAGAGCACTTC. It yields the protein CASSPGTSGGAEHF.

J is TRBJ1-1 and V is TRBV10-3; D ambiguous. Germline CDR1 ENHRY, CDR2 SYGVKD. The CDR3 spans 11 residues. Deletions cut 3 bases from V and 10 bases from J, with 9 bases between. This CDR3 reads CAISDPKGAFF. As DNA, the CDR3 is TGTGCCATCAGTGACCCTAAGGGAGCTTTCTTT.

This chain links TRBV4-1 with TRBJ2-7, with 12 bases that match TRBD2. Trimming removed 1 base from V and 7 bases from J; junction bases left unmatched: 5. The CDR3 spans 15 residues. CDR1 MGHRA and CDR2 YSYEKL come from the germline V gene. CDR3 DNA: TGCGCCAGCAGCCAAGGACTAGCGGGGGCGGGGGAGCAGTACTTC. Translation gives CASSQGLAGAGEQYF.

The rearrangement uses TRBV6-4 and TRBJ2-5, with 10 bases matching TRBD1. V lost 5 bases, J lost 5 bases, and 2 bases stayed unmatched. The CDR3 has 13 amino acids. In germline, CDR1 is MRHNA, CDR2 SNTAGT. This CDR3 is CASSQDRGETQYF. CDR3 nucleotides: TGTGCCAGCAGTCAGGACAGGGGGGAGACCCAGTACTTC.

The gene calls are TRBV9 and TRBJ1-6; 9 bases map to TRBD1. The CDR3 totals 15 residues. The germline V gene encodes CDR1 SGDLS and CDR2 YYNGEE. With 0 bases clipped from V and 9 bases from J, the junction kept 4 bases outside the gene matches. The CDR3 sequence is CASSVEGTGSSPLHF. The CDR3 DNA reads TGTGCCAGCAGCGTAGAAGGGACAGGGAGTTCACCCCTCCACTTT.

A remark on this clone: One junction end disagrees with the germline gene, perhaps due to a read error. The chain employs TRBV14 and TRBJ1-4; 8 bases are a match to TRBD1. Germline V CDR1 and CDR2: SGHDN, FVKESK. This CDR3 comprises 14 residues. The CDR3 nucleotides are TGTGCCAGCAGCCAAGAGGTAGACAGGGGACTTTCTGTTTTT. This translates into CASSQEVDRGLSVF. The full variable domain, completed using reference TRBV14 and TRBJ1-4, is EAGVTQFPSHSVIEKGQTVTLRCDPISGHDNLYWYRRVMGKEIKFLLHFVKESKQDESGMPNNRFLAERTGGTYSTLKVQPAELEDSGVYFCASSQEVDRGLSVFGSGTQLSVL.

This sequence joins TRBV11-3 and TRBJ2-6, with 11 bases identical to TRBD1. The germline gives CDR1 SGHNT, CDR2 YENEEA. CDR3 length: 19 amino acids. V dropped 5 bases and J dropped 1; count of bases not matched to a gene: 10. CDR3 sequence reads: CASSPRGGQGVSGANVLTF. CDR3 coding DNA: TGTGCCAGCAGCCCCCGGGGGGGACAGGGGGTATCTGGGGCCAACGTCCTGACTTTC.

The rearrangement links TRBV19 to TRBJ1-5; tentative D call: TRBD1 (6 bases). CDR1 and CDR2 from the germline V gene are LNHDA and SQIVND (reference sequence). The CDR3 has 18 residues. V was cut by 3 bases and J by 3 bases, with 21 bases left in between. In DNA form, the CDR3 reads TGTGCCAGTAGTATCGTGGGGGCCGGGAGGGCCTCCAATCAGCCCCAGCATTTT. The encoded protein is CASSIVGAGRASNQPQHF.